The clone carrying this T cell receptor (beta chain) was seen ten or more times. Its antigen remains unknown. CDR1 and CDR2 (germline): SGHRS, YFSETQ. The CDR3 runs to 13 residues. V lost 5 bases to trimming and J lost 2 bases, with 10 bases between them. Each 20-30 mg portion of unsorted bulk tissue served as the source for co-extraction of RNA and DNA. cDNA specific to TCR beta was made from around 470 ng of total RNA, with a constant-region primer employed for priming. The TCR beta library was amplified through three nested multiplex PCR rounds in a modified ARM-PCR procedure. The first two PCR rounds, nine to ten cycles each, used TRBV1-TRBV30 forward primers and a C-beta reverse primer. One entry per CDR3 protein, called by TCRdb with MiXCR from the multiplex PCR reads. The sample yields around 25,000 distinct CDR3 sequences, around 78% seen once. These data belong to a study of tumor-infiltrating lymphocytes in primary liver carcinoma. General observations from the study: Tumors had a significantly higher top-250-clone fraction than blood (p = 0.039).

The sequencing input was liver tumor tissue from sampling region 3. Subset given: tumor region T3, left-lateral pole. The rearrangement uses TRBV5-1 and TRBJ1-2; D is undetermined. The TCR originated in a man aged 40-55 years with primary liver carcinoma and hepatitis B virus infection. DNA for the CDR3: TGCGCCAGCAGTTTTGACAAAAACTATGGCTACACCTTC. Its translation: CASSFDKNYGYTF.